This T cell receptor beta chain appears in the sequencing data of a study of memory CD4+ T cells and cytomegalovirus serostatus. Clones were sequenced by immunoSEQ multiplex PCR, and TCRdb holds only the in-frame ones, with some missing. The sample includes about 57,000 clones, roughly 80% of them seen just once. The germline gives CDR1 SGHRS, CDR2 YFSETQ. Trimming removed 3 bases from V and 8 bases from J, with 6 bases in between. The CDR3 spans 11 residues. Single viable CD3+CD4+CD8-CD45RO+ cells were sorted as the memory CD4+ T cells. The sequence came from an adult in good health and CMV-seronegative. The chain joins TRBV5-1 to TRBJ2-1; D not certain. Sample: memory CD4+ T cells from blood. CDR3 sequence (DNA): TGCGCCAGCAGCTGGTATGATGAGCAGTTCTTC. Its protein is CASSWYDEQFF.